This entry features one TCR beta chain sequence. TCRdb's table, derived via immunoSEQ multiplex PCR, lists solely in-frame clones and lacks some. The table has 180,000 or so clones, around 85% seen once; the top ten hold approximately 12%. The record originates from a study of blood T cell repertoires in COVID-19. Background on the study: The cDNA or gDNA used as material had been derived from T cells, B-cell-depleted T cells, or PBMCs.

Trimming took 5 bases from V and 10 from J, leaving 14 bases between them. CDR3 size: 11 residues. CDR1 is DFQATT and CDR2 is SNEGSKA in the germline V gene (reference sequence). The receptor's source is a man in his fifties who had recovered from COVID-19. The sample comprised peripheral blood. V is TRBV20-1 and J is TRBJ1-1; D is perhaps TRBD1 (6 bases). CDR3 residues: CSAVTGLRAFF. For the CDR3, the DNA is TGCAGTGCTGTCACAGGGTTGCGAGCTTTCTTT.